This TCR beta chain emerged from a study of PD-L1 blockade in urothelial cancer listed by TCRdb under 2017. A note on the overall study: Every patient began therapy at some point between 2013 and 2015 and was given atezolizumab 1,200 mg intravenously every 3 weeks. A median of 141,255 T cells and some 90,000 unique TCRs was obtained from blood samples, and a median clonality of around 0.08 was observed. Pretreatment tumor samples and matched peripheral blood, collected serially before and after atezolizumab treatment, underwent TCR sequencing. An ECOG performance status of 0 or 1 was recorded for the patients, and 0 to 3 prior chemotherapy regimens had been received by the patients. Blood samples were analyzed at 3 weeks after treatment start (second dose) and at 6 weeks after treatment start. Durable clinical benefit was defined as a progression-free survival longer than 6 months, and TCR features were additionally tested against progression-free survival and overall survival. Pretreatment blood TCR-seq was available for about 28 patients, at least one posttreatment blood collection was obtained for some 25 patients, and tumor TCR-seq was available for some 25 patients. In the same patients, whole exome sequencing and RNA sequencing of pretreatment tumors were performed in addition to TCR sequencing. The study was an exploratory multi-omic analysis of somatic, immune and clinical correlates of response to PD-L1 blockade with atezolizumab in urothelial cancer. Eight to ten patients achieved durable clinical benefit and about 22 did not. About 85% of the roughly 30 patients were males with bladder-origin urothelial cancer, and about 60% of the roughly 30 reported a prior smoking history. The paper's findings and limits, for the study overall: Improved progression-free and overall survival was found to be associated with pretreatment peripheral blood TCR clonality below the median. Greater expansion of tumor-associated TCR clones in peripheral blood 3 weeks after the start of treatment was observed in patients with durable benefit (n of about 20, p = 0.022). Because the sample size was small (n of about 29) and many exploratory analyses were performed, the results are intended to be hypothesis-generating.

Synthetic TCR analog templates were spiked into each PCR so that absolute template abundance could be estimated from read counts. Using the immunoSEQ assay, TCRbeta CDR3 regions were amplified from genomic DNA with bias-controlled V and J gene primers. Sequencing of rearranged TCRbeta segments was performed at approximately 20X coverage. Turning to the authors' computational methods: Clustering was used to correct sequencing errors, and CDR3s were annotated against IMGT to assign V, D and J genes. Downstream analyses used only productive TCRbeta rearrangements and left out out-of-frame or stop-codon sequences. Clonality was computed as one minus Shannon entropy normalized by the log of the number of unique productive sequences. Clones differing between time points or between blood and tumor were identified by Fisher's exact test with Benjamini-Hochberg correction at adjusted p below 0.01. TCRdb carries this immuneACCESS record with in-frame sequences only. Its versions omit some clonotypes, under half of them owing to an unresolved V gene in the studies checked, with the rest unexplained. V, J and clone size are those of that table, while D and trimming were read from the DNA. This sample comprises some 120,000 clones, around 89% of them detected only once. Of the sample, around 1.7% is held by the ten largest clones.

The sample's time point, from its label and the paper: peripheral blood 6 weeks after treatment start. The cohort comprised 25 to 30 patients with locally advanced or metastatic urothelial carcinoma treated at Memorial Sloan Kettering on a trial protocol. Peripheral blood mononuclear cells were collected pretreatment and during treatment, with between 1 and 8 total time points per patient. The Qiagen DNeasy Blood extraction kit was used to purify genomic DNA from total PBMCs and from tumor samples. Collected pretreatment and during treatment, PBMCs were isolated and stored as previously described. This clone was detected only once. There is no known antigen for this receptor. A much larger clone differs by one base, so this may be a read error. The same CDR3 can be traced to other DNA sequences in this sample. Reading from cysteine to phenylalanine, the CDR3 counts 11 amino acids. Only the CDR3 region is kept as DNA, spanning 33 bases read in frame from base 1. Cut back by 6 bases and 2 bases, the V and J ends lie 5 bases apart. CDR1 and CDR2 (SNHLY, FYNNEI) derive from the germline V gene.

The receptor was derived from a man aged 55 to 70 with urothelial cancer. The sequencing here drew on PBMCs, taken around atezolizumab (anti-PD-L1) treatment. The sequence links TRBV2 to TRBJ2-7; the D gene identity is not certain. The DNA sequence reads TGTGCCAGCAGAGGAGCCTACGAGCAGTACTTC. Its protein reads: CASRGAYEQYF.